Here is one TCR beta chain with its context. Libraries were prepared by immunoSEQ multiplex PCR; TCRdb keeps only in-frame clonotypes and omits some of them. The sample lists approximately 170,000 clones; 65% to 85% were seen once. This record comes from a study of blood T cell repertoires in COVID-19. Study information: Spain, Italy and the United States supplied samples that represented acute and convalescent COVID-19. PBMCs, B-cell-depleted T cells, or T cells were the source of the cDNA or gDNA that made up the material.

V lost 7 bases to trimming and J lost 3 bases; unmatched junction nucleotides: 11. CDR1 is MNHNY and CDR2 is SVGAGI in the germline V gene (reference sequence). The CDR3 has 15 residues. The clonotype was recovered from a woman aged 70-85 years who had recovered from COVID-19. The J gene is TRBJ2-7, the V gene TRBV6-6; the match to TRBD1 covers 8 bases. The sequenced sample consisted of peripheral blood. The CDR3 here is CASNPGQGLRYEQYF. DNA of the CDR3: TGTGCCAGCAACCCCGGACAGGGACTTCGCTACGAGCAGTACTTC.